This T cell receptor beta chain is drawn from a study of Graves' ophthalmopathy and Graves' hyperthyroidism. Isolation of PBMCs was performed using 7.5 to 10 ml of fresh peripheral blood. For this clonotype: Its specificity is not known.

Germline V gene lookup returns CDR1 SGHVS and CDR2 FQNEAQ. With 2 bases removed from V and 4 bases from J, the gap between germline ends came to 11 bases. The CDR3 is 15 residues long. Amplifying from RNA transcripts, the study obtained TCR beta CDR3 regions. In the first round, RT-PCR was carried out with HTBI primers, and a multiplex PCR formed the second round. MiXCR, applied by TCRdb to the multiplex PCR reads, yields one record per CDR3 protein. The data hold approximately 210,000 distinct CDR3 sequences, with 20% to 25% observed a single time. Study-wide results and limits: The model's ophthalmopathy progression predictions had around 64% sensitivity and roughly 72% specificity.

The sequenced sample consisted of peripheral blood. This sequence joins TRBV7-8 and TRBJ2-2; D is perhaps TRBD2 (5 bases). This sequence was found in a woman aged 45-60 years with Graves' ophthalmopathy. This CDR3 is CASSLQGRCTGELFF. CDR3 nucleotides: TGTGCCAGCAGCTTACAAGGGAGATGCACCGGGGAGCTGTTTTTT.